The rows below give T cell receptor beta chains drawn from one sample of a study of cytomegalovirus exposure and HLA in healthy donors. Sequencing was performed with immunoSEQ multiplex PCR; in TCRdb, only in-frame clones are kept and a portion is missing. This sample has roughly 110,000 clones, with 55% to 80% found just once. What was sequenced was PBMCs. The receptors were sampled from a woman aged 25 to 45 in good health and CMV-seronegative. Each CDR3 is given with its conserved first and last residue. A D gene is named only where the DNA matches it firmly. The size field is filled for only some rows; it gives once, few, many or a size class.

v_call	clone_size	d_call	j_call	cdr3_aa	cdr3_nt
TRBV5-6	-	TRBD1	TRBJ1-6	CASSRGQGNSPLHF	TGTGCCAGCAGCAGAGGACAGGGCAATTCACCCCTCCACTTT
TRBV7-2	few	TRBD1	TRBJ1-1	CASSSRQGGPNTEAFF	TGTGCCAGCAGCTCCAGACAGGGGGGTCCGAACACTGAAGCTTTCTTT
TRBV27	-	TRBD1	TRBJ1-2	CASSFGQDGSYTF	TGTGCCAGCAGTTTTGGACAGGACGGGAGCTACACCTTC
TRBV27	few	-	TRBJ1-2	CASSQSGETYGYTF	TGTGCCAGCAGTCAATCCGGGGAAACCTATGGCTACACCTTC
TRBV5-1	-	-	TRBJ1-1	CASSLVGGHPEAFF	TGCGCCAGCAGCTTGGTGGGAGGACACCCTGAAGCTTTCTTT
TRBV20-1	-	-	TRBJ2-1	CSARNNEQFF	TGCAGTGCGAGGAACAATGAGCAGTTCTTC
TRBV28	-	-	TRBJ1-5	CASSSQYSNQPQHF	TGTGCCAGCAGTTCCCAGTATAGCAATCAGCCCCAGCATTTT
TRBV6-5	few	TRBD1	TRBJ1-2	CASKGQGVVGYTF	TGTGCCAGCAAGGGACAGGGGGTTGTTGGCTACACCTTC
TRBV18	once	TRBD2	TRBJ2-5	CASSPGTSGETQYF	TGTGCCAGCTCACCCGGGACTAGCGGAGAGACCCAGTACTTC
TRBV5-1	-	-	TRBJ2-7	CASSLGYPSLSRSYEQYF	TGCGCCAGCAGCTTGGGTTATCCTAGCTTATCGCGCTCCTACGAGCAGTACTTC
TRBV5-1	-	TRBD1	TRBJ2-6	CASSFTGTGLEISGANVLTF	TGCGCCAGCAGCTTTACCGGGACAGGCCTAGAAATCTCTGGGGCCAACGTCCTGACTTTC
TRBV5-8	-	-	TRBJ1-2	CASSLGTANYGYTF	TGTGCCAGCAGCTTGGGGACAGCCAACTATGGCTACACCTTC
TRBV28	-	TRBD2	TRBJ2-7	CASSLGPVGGNDEQYF	TGTGCCAGCAGTTTAGGCCCGGTGGGAGGGAACGACGAGCAGTACTTC
TRBV2	-	-	TRBJ1-2	CASSDSGGGGSNYGYTF	TGTGCCAGCAGTGATTCGGGAGGTGGCGGATCTAACTATGGCTACACCTTC
TRBV11-1	once	-	TRBJ1-1	CASSAGRENTEAFF	TGTGCCAGCAGCGCCGGACGGGAGAACACTGAAGCTTTCTTT
TRBV27	-	-	TRBJ1-2	CASSLLAGGGYTF	TGTGCCAGCAGTTTACTTGCGGGAGGTGGCTACACCTTC
TRBV6-5	-	TRBD2	TRBJ2-2	CASSYYSGTYTGELFF	TGTGCCAGCAGTTACTATAGCGGGACCTACACCGGGGAGCTGTTTTTT
TRBV10-3	-	TRBD2	TRBJ2-2	CAIQSGSTGELFF	TGTGCCATCCAGAGCGGGAGCACCGGGGAGCTGTTTTTT
TRBV2	few	TRBD1	TRBJ1-5	CASRPRDSNYQPQHF	TGTGCCAGCAGACCTCGGGACAGTAACTATCAGCCCCAGCATTTT
TRBV6-5	-	TRBD1	TRBJ1-1	CASSYSIQGAFLRAFF	TGTGCCAGCAGTTACTCAATACAGGGGGCCTTTCTTCGCGCTTTCTTT
TRBV15	-	TRBD1	TRBJ1-1	CATSTGQGVEAFF	TGTGCCACCAGCACTGGACAGGGGGTTGAAGCTTTCTTT
TRBV7-8	-	-	TRBJ1-4	CASSLGQRLATNEKLFF	TGTGCCAGCAGCTTAGGCCAGCGACTTGCAACTAATGAAAAACTGTTTTTT
TRBV30	-	-	TRBJ2-6	CAHGSGLGANVLTF	TGTGCCCATGGGTCAGGGTTAGGGGCCAACGTCCTGACTTTC
TRBV5-5	-	TRBD1	TRBJ1-5	CASTLGLTGGNQPQHF	TGTGCCAGCACCCTGGGGCTAACAGGGGGCAATCAGCCCCAGCATTTT
TRBV28	-	-	TRBJ2-3	CASSLFRGGTDTQYF	TGTGCCAGCAGTTTATTCCGGGGAGGTACAGATACGCAGTATTTT